The next 10 T cell receptor beta chains were all read from a single sample in a study of blood T cell repertoires in COVID-19. The data were produced by immunoSEQ multiplex PCR, yet TCRdb's version contains in-frame clones alone and is incomplete. The sample shows some 190,000 clones, more than 75% of them seen only once. The sequenced sample was PBMCs or T cells enriched from blood (not recorded which). The receptors derive from a man between 60 and 75 years old who had been exposed to COVID-19.

This chain joins TRBV18 and TRBJ1-3; D uncertain. Germline V gene data show CDR1 as KGHSH and CDR2 as LQKENI. This CDR3 spans 15 amino acids. V was cut by 4 bases and J by 3 bases, with 13 bases left in between. Here the CDR3 reads CASSLRTVGGNTIYF. Here the CDR3 DNA reads TGTGCCAGCTCACTACGGACTGTGGGTGGAAACACCATATATTTT.

This chain links TRBV28 with TRBJ1-2, with D maybe TRBD1 (5 bases). V gave up 7 bases and J gave up 6 bases, with 12 bases separating them. Germline V CDR1 and CDR2: MDHEN, SYDVKM. This CDR3 has 12 amino acids. The CDR3 is CASTRGTDGYTF. The CDR3 DNA is TGTGCCAGCACGCGGGGGACTGATGGCTACACCTTC.

The rearrangement joins TRBV27 to TRBJ2-1, with 9 bases identical to TRBD2. The CDR3 runs 15 residues. With 6 bases clipped from V and 10 bases from J, the junction kept 13 bases outside the gene matches. Germline loops: CDR1 MNHEY, CDR2 SMNVEV (reference sequence). CDR3 loop: CASSIVAGARGEQFF. In DNA, the CDR3 is TGTGCCAGCAGCATAGTAGCGGGAGCCCGAGGCGAGCAGTTCTTC.

The rearrangement joins TRBV7-9 to TRBJ2-7; D gene ambiguous. Germline V gene sequence: CDR1 SEHNR, CDR2 FQNEAQ (reference sequence). The CDR3 is 12 residues long. Trimming took off 3 bases at V and 6 bases at J, with 9 bases between the two ends. CDR3 amino acids: CASSLLETEQYF. CDR3 nucleotide sequence: TGTGCCAGCAGCTTGTTGGAGACCGAGCAGTACTTC.

The chain carries TRBV25-1 and TRBJ1-6, with D perhaps matching TRBD1 (6 bases). The CDR3 runs to 14 residues. V lost 2 bases to trimming and J lost 7 bases, with 9 bases between them. Per germline, CDR1 MGHDK and CDR2 SYGVNS. The CDR3 DNA reads as TGTGCCAGCAGTGAAGACAGGAACAATTCACCCCTCCACTTT. Translation: CASSEDRNNSPLHF.

V and J are TRBV10-1 and TRBJ2-2; TRBD1 aligns across 9 bases. Germline CDR1 WNHNN, CDR2 SYGVQD (reference sequence). There are 15 residues in the CDR3. Trimming at V came to 6 bases and at J to 6 bases, leaving 8 bases not matched to a gene. In DNA, the CDR3 is TGCGCCAGCAGGGGACAGGGCATCGGGTCCGGGGAGCTGTTTTTT. It is translated as CASRGQGIGSGELFF.

This clone is a singleton in its sample. The V gene is TRBV7-9, the J gene TRBJ2-3; 12 nucleotides match TRBD2. The CDR3 length is 15 residues. V lost 6 bases and J lost 7; bases outside the gene matches: 8. The germline CDR1 and CDR2 sequences are SEHNR and FQNEAQ (reference sequence). In nucleotides, the CDR3 is TGTGCCAGCAGACCGCTAGCGGGAGGGCCTCATACGCAGTATTTT. Its protein product is CASRPLAGGPHTQYF.

This sequence joins TRBV4-3 and TRBJ2-7; D unresolved. The CDR3 runs 16 residues. From germline, CDR1 is LGHNA and CDR2 YSLEER. Trimming shortened V by 0 bases and J by 8 bases, and 20 bases separated the two germline ends. The CDR3 reads CASSQEVRSPYTQQYF. The CDR3 nucleotides are TGCGCCAGCAGCCAAGAGGTGAGGTCACCTTATACGCAGCAGTACTTC.

In its sample, this clone was seen a few times. The gene calls are TRBV4-1 and TRBJ2-3; 7 nucleotides agree with TRBD1. CDR3 length equals 15 residues. CDR1 is MGHRA and CDR2 is YSYEKL in the germline V gene. Germline trimming cut 3 bases from V and 2 bases from J; bases unmatched to any gene: 5. CDR3 DNA sequence: TGCGCCAGCAGCCATCCCGGGACAGTCACAGATACGCAGTATTTT. Its protein is CASSHPGTVTDTQYF.

V gene TRBV9 combines with J gene TRBJ2-5; 11 nucleotides agree with TRBD1. V lost 0 bases and J lost 5; bases outside the gene matches: 6. This CDR3 comprises 16 residues. Per germline, CDR1 SGDLS and CDR2 YYNGEE. The CDR3: CASSVAGQGAWETQYF. CDR3 nucleotides: TGTGCCAGCAGCGTAGCCGGACAGGGGGCATGGGAGACCCAGTACTTC.